What follows describes a single T cell receptor beta chain. The antigen is not known. Only in-frame clones appear in the TCRdb table, and some are missing; sequencing was by immunoSEQ multiplex PCR. The sample contains 150,000 to 200,000 clones, approximately 90% of which appear only once. The sample comes from a study of T cell responses to AZD1222 COVID-19 vaccine. Pooling of second doses given at about 4 or about 12 weeks was done. Germline V gene sequence: CDR1 MNHEY, CDR2 SVGAGI. V was clipped by 5 bases and J by 5 bases; unmatched bases: 5. CDR3 size: 14 residues. The study, taken as a whole, reports: The donor cohort was predominantly white British with a female majority, and clonal diversity may have been underestimated. Two doses of AZD1222 preceded a rise in Spike-specific TCR breadth and depth. The repertoires were collected only after the peak T cell response.

Here the sequenced sample was peripheral blood, taken 28 days after the second AZD1222 dose. The chain links TRBV6-5 to TRBJ2-1; 8 bases are shared with TRBD2. The sequence came from an adult who received the AZD1222 COVID-19 vaccine. CDR3 in amino acids: CASSRAGANNEQFF. The CDR3 DNA sequence: TGTGCCAGCAGTAGAGCGGGAGCGAACAATGAGCAGTTCTTC.